The rows below give T cell receptor beta chains drawn from one sample of a study of response to subunit inactivated influenza vaccine. Each CDR3 protein is one row after TCRdb ran MiXCR on the RT-PCR reads. The table includes some 850,000 distinct CDR3 sequences, around a sixth detected once. The specimen was PBMCs from blood, collected more than 4 days after vaccination. These TCRs come from a man aged 50-59 years who received an inactivated influenza vaccine. Both conserved end residues are part of each CDR3. D genes are given only for firm matches. The listing skips clone size in some rows; elsewhere it reads once, few, many or a size class.

CDR3 protein	CDR3 DNA	D gene	V gene	J gene	clone size
CASSLARQGSLSYEQYF	TGTGCCAGCAGTTTAGCGCGACAGGGGTCTTTGTCCTACGAGCAGTACTTC	TRBD1	TRBV28	TRBJ2-7	few
CASSQARTPDTQYF	TGTGCCAGCAGCCAAGCAAGGACCCCAGATACGCAGTATTTT	.	TRBV4-2	TRBJ2-3	.
CATNSGSYEQYF	TGTGCCACCAATTCGGGGTCCTACGAGCAGTACTTC	.	TRBV6-2/TRBV6-3	TRBJ2-7	.
CASSSHRLAGSYEQYF	TGTGCCAGCAGCTCACACCGACTAGCGGGGTCCTACGAGCAGTACTTC	TRBD2	TRBV7-9	TRBJ2-7	few
CSVGGLGIQSGYNEQFF	TGCAGCGTTGGGGGTTTAGGAATCCAGAGTGGCTACAATGAGCAGTTCTTC	.	TRBV29-1	TRBJ2-1	few
CSAIDRNNQPQHF	TGCAGTGCTATTGACAGAAACAATCAGCCCCAGCATTTT	.	TRBV20-1	TRBJ1-5	.
CSAIGGFAKNIQYF	TGCAGTGCCATAGGTGGCTTTGCCAAAAACATTCAGTACTTC	.	TRBV20-1	TRBJ2-4	.
CASSLGTGFAGELFF	TGTGCCAGCAGCTTAGGGACAGGGTTCGCCGGGGAGCTGTTTTTT	TRBD1	TRBV11-2	TRBJ2-2	.
CASSPGQFNSYNEQFF	TGTGCCAGCTCACCGGGACAGTTCAACTCCTACAATGAGCAGTTCTTC	TRBD1	TRBV18	TRBJ2-1	many
CAWSDGGKLRYNEQFF	TGTGCCTGGAGCGACGGAGGGAAGCTGCGATACAATGAGCAGTTCTTC	.	TRBV30	TRBJ2-1	few
CASSGPGLLTDTQYF	TGTGCCAGCAGCGGCCCGGGACTCCTCACAGATACGCAGTATTTT	.	TRBV9	TRBJ2-3	few
CASSITDSRSYNEQFF	TGCGCCAGCAGCATAACTGACTCCCGCTCCTACAATGAGCAGTTCTTC	.	TRBV5-1	TRBJ2-1	few
CSVSTGATVNEKLFF	TGCAGCGTTTCGACAGGGGCGACAGTTAATGAAAAACTGTTTTTT	TRBD1	TRBV29-1	TRBJ1-4	many
CASSQWTGELFF	TGTGCCAGCAGCCAGTGGACCGGGGAGCTGTTTTTT	.	TRBV3-1	TRBJ2-2	few
CASSISTGGGGSQHF	TGTGCCAGCAGCATCTCTACAGGGGGCGGTGGGTCCCAGCATTTT	TRBD1	TRBV7-2	TRBJ1-5	.
CASSFSRGVRARNEQFF	TGTGCCAGCAGTTTCTCCCGAGGGGTCCGGGCTAGGAATGAGCAGTTCTTC	.	TRBV27	TRBJ2-1	.
CASSQDTEQYF	TGTGCCAGCAGCCAAGATACCGAGCAGTACTTC	.	TRBV3-1	TRBJ2-7	.